Below are 8 T cell receptor beta chains sequenced from a single sample in a study of cytomegalovirus exposure and HLA in healthy donors. 13 Jbeta primers and 60 Vbeta primers were used for the PCR. Libraries were prepared by immunoSEQ multiplex PCR; TCRdb keeps only in-frame clonotypes and omits some of them. This table holds 130,000 to 150,000 clones, around four fifths found once. The sequencing sample was made of PBMCs. These receptors originate from a woman aged 60-75 years in good health and CMV-seropositive.

The chain has TRBV7-8 and TRBJ2-1; D remains ambiguous. V was shortened by 8 bases and J by 0 bases, with 14 bases between the two germline ends. The CDR3 length is 15 residues. The germline V gene has CDR1 SGHVS and CDR2 FQNEAQ. CDR3 DNA sequence: TGTGCCAGCCACCGAAGCCGGAGCTCCTACAATGAGCAGTTCTTC. Translating gives CASHRSRSSYNEQFF.

The chain uses TRBV2 and TRBJ1-5; D possibly corresponds to TRBD1 (5 bases). The CDR3 length is 13 residues. Per the germline V gene, CDR1 is SNHLY and CDR2 is FYNNEI. V gave up 4 bases and J gave up 3 bases, with 7 bases separating them. CDR3 sequence (DNA): TGTGCCAGCAGTGGACAGATCAATCAGCCCCAGCATTTT. As protein: CASSGQINQPQHF.

The chain employs TRBV5-6 and TRBJ1-1, with 8 nucleotides matching TRBD1. The germline V gene has CDR1 SGHDT and CDR2 YYEEEE. V lost 7 bases to trimming and J lost 5 bases; unmatched junction nucleotides: 10. The CDR3 totals 14 residues. This CDR3 reads CASATGTGRTEAFF. Here the CDR3 DNA reads TGTGCCAGCGCTACCGGGACAGGAAGGACTGAAGCTTTCTTT.

This clone was seen just once. The chain uses TRBV30 and TRBJ1-2; a possible D gene is TRBD1 (6 bases). This CDR3 comprises 12 residues. Trimming left V 5 bases short and J 10 bases short, with 17 bases between. The germline V gene encodes CDR1 GTSNPN and CDR2 SVGIG (reference sequence). The CDR3 is CAWLTGFWDYTF. The CDR3 DNA reads TGTGCCTGGCTAACAGGGTTTTGGGACTACACCTTC.

This clone was seen just once. The V call is TRBV6-1, the J call TRBJ2-3, with 12 positions matching TRBD1. V was pared by 4 bases and J by 4 bases, with 3 bases of the junction left unmatched. CDR3 length: 15 residues. Germline CDR1 is MNHNS and CDR2 is SASEGT. The CDR3 sequence is CASSVGTGGADTQYF. DNA of the CDR3: TGTGCCAGCAGTGTCGGGACAGGGGGCGCAGATACGCAGTATTTT.

The chain joins TRBV7-8 to TRBJ2-7; D possibly corresponds to TRBD2 (6 bases). Trimming took 5 bases from V and 2 from J, leaving 13 bases between them. CDR3 size: 14 residues. Per the germline V gene, CDR1 is SGHVS and CDR2 is FQNEAQ. CDR3 loop: CASSGTRGTYEQYF. Here the CDR3 DNA reads TGTGCCAGCAGCGGGACCCGGGGGACCTACGAGCAGTACTTC.

V usage is TRBV19 and J usage is TRBJ2-2; 11 positions agree with TRBD2. Germline V gene sequence: CDR1 LNHDA, CDR2 SQIVND (reference sequence). V lost 3 bases to trimming and J lost 5 bases; unmatched junction nucleotides: 2. The CDR3 contains 15 residues. The CDR3 is CASSITSGRTGELFF. The CDR3 DNA reads as TGTGCCAGTAGTATCACTAGCGGGAGAACCGGGGAGCTGTTTTTT.

V is TRBV21-1 and J is TRBJ2-1; the D segment call TRBD1 is taken from the table without a DNA check. TRBV21-1 is deemed a pseudogene. The CDR3 covers 15 residues. CDR3 region: CASSKGGQGNNEQFF. The CDR3 bases are TGTGCCAGCAGCAAAGGTGGACAGGGTAACAATGAGCAGTTCTTC.